The rows below give T cell receptor beta chains drawn from one sample of a study of cytomegalovirus exposure and HLA in healthy donors. Using immunoSEQ multiplex PCR, the repertoire was profiled, and TCRdb retains in-frame clones only, with some absent. Of 120,000 or so clones listed, 70% to 80% are singletons. Sequencing was performed on PBMCs. These receptors originate from a woman in her 50s in good health and CMV-seropositive. Each CDR3 is given with its conserved first and last residue. D genes are given only for firm matches. Not every row has a clone size; where given, it reads once, few, many or a size class.

clone size,J gene,D gene,V gene,CDR3 DNA,CDR3 protein
NA,TRBJ2-7,TRBD2,TRBV12-5,TGTGCTAGTGGTTTGGTACGATCAGGGACTAGCGGATACGAGCAGTACTTC,CASGLVRSGTSGYEQYF
NA,TRBJ2-2,NA,TRBV2,TGTGCCAGCAGTGAATTAGCGGCGAACACCGGGGAGCTGTTTTTT,CASSELAANTGELFF
NA,TRBJ2-1,NA,TRBV9,TGTGCCAGCGGCCGCCTTAAGGGGGAGAGTTACAATGAGCAGTTCTTC,CASGRLKGESYNEQFF
NA,TRBJ2-2,TRBD1,TRBV25-1,TGTGCCAGCAGTGCACAGGGGGCCGGGGAGCTGTTTTTT,CASSAQGAGELFF
NA,TRBJ1-2,NA,TRBV18,TGTGCCAGCTCACCACCAAGCCGGGTGAACTATGGCTACACCTTC,CASSPPSRVNYGYTF
NA,TRBJ2-5,TRBD1,TRBV29-1,TGCAGCGTTGCCGGGACAGCTGAGACCCAGTACTTC,CSVAGTAETQYF
NA,TRBJ1-2,TRBD1,TRBV5-4,TGTGCCAGCAGCTATCGACAGGGAACTAACTATGGCTACACCTTC,CASSYRQGTNYGYTF
once,TRBJ1-5,TRBD1,TRBV15,TGTGCCACCAGACAGGGGTCTGGTTCGGTCCAGCCCCAGCATTTT,CATRQGSGSVQPQHF
NA,TRBJ2-7,TRBD2,TRBV7-2,TGTGCCAGCAGCTTCAGACTAGCGGGGGAGGAAGAGCAGTACTTC,CASSFRLAGEEEQYF
NA,TRBJ1-4,TRBD1,TRBV5-1,TGCGCCAGCAGCTTACAGGGGGCCAATGAAAAACTGTTTTTT,CASSLQGANEKLFF
NA,TRBJ2-5,TRBD2,TRBV7-2,TGTGCCAGCAGCCGTCGGGCTAGCGGCCAAGAGACCCAGTACTTC,CASSRRASGQETQYF
NA,TRBJ2-1,TRBD1,TRBV28,TGTGCCAGCAGTTTACCACAGGGGAACAATGAGCAGTTCTTC,CASSLPQGNNEQFF
NA,TRBJ2-7,TRBD2,TRBV19,TGTGCCAGTAGCCTCATCTGGCGGACTAGCAGGACCTACGAGCAGTACTTC,CASSLIWRTSRTYEQYF
NA,TRBJ2-3,NA,TRBV9,TGTGCCAGCAGCGTAGAGGGGACAGATACGCAGTATTTT,CASSVEGTDTQYF
NA,TRBJ2-5,TRBD1,TRBV7-2,TGTGCCAGCAGCCCTCGACAGGGGGCTGGGGAGACCCAGTACTTC,CASSPRQGAGETQYF
NA,TRBJ1-1,TRBD1,TRBV10-2,TGCGCCAGCAGGACTGGGACAGGGAACACTGAAGCTTTCTTT,CASRTGTGNTEAFF
NA,TRBJ1-5,NA,TRBV4-3,TGCGCCAGCAGCCAGGGCCATTATAGCAATCAGCCCCAGCATTTT,CASSQGHYSNQPQHF
NA,TRBJ2-1,TRBD1,TRBV7-2,TGTGCCAGCAGCTCCCGGGACAGCTCTTACAATGAGCAGTTCTTC,CASSSRDSSYNEQFF
few,TRBJ1-1,NA,TRBV5-1,TGCGCCAGCAGCGGAGGGACGTCCAATCCCCCTGGGTTCTTT,CASSGGTSNPPGFF
NA,TRBJ1-1,NA,TRBV11-3,TGTGCCAGCAGCTCAGAGGGGGTGAGGGGAGGGACTGAAGCTTTCTTT,CASSSEGVRGGTEAFF
NA,TRBJ2-4,NA,TRBV30,TGTGCCTGGAGTGTACTCGGGAACATTCAGTACTTC,CAWSVLGNIQYF
NA,TRBJ2-2,TRBD1,TRBV9,TGTGCCAGCAGCCCCAGGGGGCACACCGGGGAGCTGTTTTTT,CASSPRGHTGELFF
NA,TRBJ2-5,NA,TRBV6-5,TGTGCCAGCAGTCGGGACAACCAAGAGACCCAGTACTTC,CASSRDNQETQYF
NA,TRBJ1-1,TRBD1,TRBV28,TGTGCCAGCAGTTCGGGACAGATAGTATATGAAGCTTTCTTT,CASSSGQIVYEAFF
few,TRBJ2-3,NA,TRBV11-3,TGTGCCAGCAGCTTAAGTTCCCGGGTCGCAGATACGCAGTATTTT,CASSLSSRVADTQYF
NA,TRBJ1-6,TRBD1,TRBV4-3,TGCGCCAGCAGCCAAGAGGGGGACAGGGCGGTATCACCCCTCCACTTT,CASSQEGDRAVSPLHF
few,TRBJ1-6,TRBD1,TRBV7-2,TGTGCCAGCAGCTTTAGGACAGGGGGTTCACCCCTCCACTTT,CASSFRTGGSPLHF
many,TRBJ1-5,NA,TRBV21-1,TGTGCCAGCAGCAAAGAAATGGGACACAGTCAGCCCCAGCATTTT,CASSKEMGHSQPQHF
NA,TRBJ2-3,TRBD2,TRBV9,TGTGCCAGCAGCGTTACGACTAGCGGAAGCACAGATACGCAGTATTTT,CASSVTTSGSTDTQYF
NA,TRBJ1-5,TRBD1,TRBV7-9,TGTGCCAGCAGCTCGACAGGGGCCGGTTATAGCAATCAGCCCCAGCATTTT,CASSSTGAGYSNQPQHF
NA,TRBJ2-5,NA,TRBV6-1,TGTGCCAGCAGCCAGGGACTGCAAGAGACCCAGTACTTC,CASSQGLQETQYF
NA,TRBJ1-5,NA,TRBV25-1,TGTGCCAGCAGTGAATCTTCGGGGGGTCAGCCCCAGCATTTT,CASSESSGGQPQHF
NA,TRBJ1-4,TRBD1,TRBV15,TGTGCCACCAGCACGGGACAGGGGGCAACTAATGAAAAACTGTTTTTT,CATSTGQGATNEKLFF
NA,TRBJ2-1,TRBD2,TRBV7-3,TGTGCCAGCAGCCCCAACGCTTTAGCGGGGGCGTACCATGAGCAGTTCTTC,CASSPNALAGAYHEQFF
NA,TRBJ1-1,TRBD1,TRBV7-8,TGTGCCAGCAGCGTACCCAACCTTCTCCGGGACAGGGAGTACACTGAAGCTTTCTTT,CASSVPNLLRDREYTEAFF
NA,TRBJ2-7,TRBD1,TRBV5-6,TGTGCCAGCAGCTATAGGGACAGGGCGGGAGAGCAGTACTTC,CASSYRDRAGEQYF
NA,TRBJ2-1,NA,TRBV6-5,TGTGCCAGCAGTGCCTCTAGGTACAATGAGCAGTTCTTC,CASSASRYNEQFF
once,TRBJ2-1,TRBD2,TRBV11-1,TGTGCCAGCAGCCCTCGTAGCGGGAGGGCCTCTAATGAGCAGTTCTTC,CASSPRSGRASNEQFF
few,TRBJ2-3,TRBD1,TRBV7-9,TGTGCCAGCAGCCGGGACAGGGCCCCCGATACGCAGTATTTT,CASSRDRAPDTQYF
NA,TRBJ2-3,TRBD1,TRBV7-9,TGTGCCAGCTTGACAGGGGTTAGCACAGATACGCAGTATTTT,CASLTGVSTDTQYF
NA,TRBJ2-7,NA,TRBV19,TGTGCCAGTAGTATTAAGCGGCCAAGCTCCTACGAGCAGTACTTC,CASSIKRPSSYEQYF
NA,TRBJ2-5,TRBD1,TRBV9,TGTGCCAGCAGCGACCCACCAGGGGGCCGGGAGACCCAGTACTTC,CASSDPPGGRETQYF
NA,TRBJ1-1,TRBD1,TRBV7-9,TGTTCCAGCAGCTTAGCTTCAGGGGGCCCGAACACTGAAGCTTTCTTT,CSSSLASGGPNTEAFF
NA,TRBJ2-7,NA,TRBV11-2,TGTGCCAGCAGCCCCGACAGAAACGAGCAGTACTTC,CASSPDRNEQYF
NA,TRBJ2-3,TRBD1,TRBV7-2,TGTGCCAGCAGCCTAGGGACAGGGGGCTCAACTACGCAGTATTTT,CASSLGTGGSTTQYF
NA,TRBJ2-5,TRBD2,TRBV7-8,TGTGCCAGCAGCTTAGGGGGACTAGCCTCAGGGGCCCAGTACTTC,CASSLGGLASGAQYF
NA,TRBJ2-2,TRBD2,TRBV5-1,TGCGCCAGCAGCCGCGGACTAGCGGGAGTCGAGCACACCGGGGAGCTGTTTTTT,CASSRGLAGVEHTGELFF
NA,TRBJ1-2,NA,TRBV4-2,TGTGCCAGCAGCCACGCACAGGGTTCTACTAACTATGGCTACACCTTC,CASSHAQGSTNYGYTF
NA,TRBJ1-6,NA,TRBV5-1,TGCGCCAGCAGTTTGGGACGGATGGAGAGCAATTCACCCCTCCACTTT,CASSLGRMESNSPLHF
NA,TRBJ2-2,TRBD1,TRBV5-4,TGTGCCAGCAGCCCGAAACAGGGGGCAAGCGGGGAGCTGTTTTTT,CASSPKQGASGELFF
NA,TRBJ1-1,NA,TRBV5-1,TGCGCCAGCAGCCCCAGCCCAGGGGCCACGAACACTGAAGCTTTCTTT,CASSPSPGATNTEAFF
NA,TRBJ1-2,NA,TRBV6-5,TGTGCCAGCAGTTCCTCCGGGGGTGGCTACACCTTC,CASSSSGGGYTF
NA,TRBJ2-7,TRBD1,TRBV14,TGTGCCAGCAGCCCCGGGACAGGGCTCTACGAGCAGTACTTC,CASSPGTGLYEQYF
few,TRBJ1-2,TRBD1,TRBV6-1,TGTGCCAGCAGTGAAGACAGGGGGAACTATGGCTACACCTTC,CASSEDRGNYGYTF
many,TRBJ1-2,NA,TRBV4-1,TGCGCCAGCAGCGCCCAGCAGGGGATCCCTAGCTATGGCTACACCTTC,CASSAQQGIPSYGYTF
once,TRBJ1-1,NA,TRBV5-1,TGCGCCAGCAGCTCGTCGACAGTATGGGGCACTGAAGCTTTCTTT,CASSSSTVWGTEAFF
once,TRBJ2-6,TRBD1,TRBV6-1,TGTGCCAGCAGTGCCGGGACAGGGCACTCTGGGGCCAACGTCCTGACTTTC,CASSAGTGHSGANVLTF